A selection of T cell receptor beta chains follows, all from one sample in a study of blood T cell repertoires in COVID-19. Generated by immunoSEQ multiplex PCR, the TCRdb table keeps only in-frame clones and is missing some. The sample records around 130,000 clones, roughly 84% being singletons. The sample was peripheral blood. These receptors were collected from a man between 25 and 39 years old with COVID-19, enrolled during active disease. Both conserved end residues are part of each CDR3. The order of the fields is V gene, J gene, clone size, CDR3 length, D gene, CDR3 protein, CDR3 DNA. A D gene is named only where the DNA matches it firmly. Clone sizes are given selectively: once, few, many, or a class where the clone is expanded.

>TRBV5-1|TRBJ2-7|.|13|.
CASSLGHGYEQYF
TGCGCCAGCAGCTTGGGACACGGATACGAGCAGTACTTC
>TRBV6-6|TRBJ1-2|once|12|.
CASKDRTYGYTF
TGTGCCAGCAAAGACAGGACCTATGGCTACACCTTC
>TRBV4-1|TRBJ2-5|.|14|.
CASSQEGRRGTQYF
TGCGCCAGCAGCCAAGAAGGGCGGCGGGGGACCCAGTACTTC
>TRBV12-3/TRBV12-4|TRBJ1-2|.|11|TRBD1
CASSSGQGINF
TGTGCCAGCAGTTCCGGACAGGGGATAAACTTC
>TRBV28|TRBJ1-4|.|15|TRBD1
CASSVTGGGSEKLFF
TGTGCCAGCAGTGTTACAGGGGGAGGTAGTGAAAAACTGTTTTTT
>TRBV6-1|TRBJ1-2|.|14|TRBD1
CASSESGQTYGYTF
TGTGCCAGCAGTGAGTCGGGACAGACCTATGGCTACACCTTC
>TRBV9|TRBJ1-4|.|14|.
CASSVGGTPEKLFF
TGTGCCAGCAGCGTAGGAGGAACGCCCGAAAAACTGTTTTTT
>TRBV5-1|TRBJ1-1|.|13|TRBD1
CASSSGQGTEAFF
TGCGCCAGCAGCTCGGGACAGGGCACTGAAGCTTTCTTT
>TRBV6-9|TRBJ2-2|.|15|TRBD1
CASSYTDRPTGELFF
TGTGCCAGCAGTTATACGGACAGGCCCACCGGGGAGCTGTTTTTT
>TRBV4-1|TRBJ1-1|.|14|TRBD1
CASSPRQGHTEAFF
TGCGCCAGCAGCCCCCGACAGGGACACACTGAAGCTTTCTTT
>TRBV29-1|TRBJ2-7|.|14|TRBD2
CSVVDSGSFYEQYF
TGCAGCGTTGTCGACAGCGGGAGTTTCTACGAGCAGTACTTC
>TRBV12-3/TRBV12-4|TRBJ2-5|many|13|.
CASSLNRQETQYF
TGTGCCAGCAGTTTGAACAGACAAGAGACCCAGTACTTC
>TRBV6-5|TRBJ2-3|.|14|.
CASSYMGPTDTQYF
TGTGCCAGCAGTTACATGGGGCCCACAGATACGCAGTATTTT
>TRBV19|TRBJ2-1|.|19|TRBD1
CASSIVLPRDRAPYNEQFF
TGTGCCAGTAGTATAGTGCTCCCCCGGGACAGGGCCCCCTACAATGAGCAGTTCTTC